This TCR beta chain was sequenced in a study of Ad26.COV2.S vaccination and SARS-CoV-2 variants. Points from the study as a whole: The study found similar non-spike TCR breadth in vaccine and placebo recipients.

In regard to this clone: The target antigen is unknown.

Clones were sequenced by immunoSEQ multiplex PCR, and TCRdb holds only the in-frame ones, with some missing. This sample has fewer than 600,000 clones, with roughly 87% found just once. Specified treatment: about 20 received Ad26.COV2.S at low or high dose, single or two shots; roughly 5 received placebo; per-sample allocation not given. Collection of samples fell on day 63 after the first vaccine or placebo injection. Trimming removed 6 bases at V and 3 bases at J, with 6 bases between. The germline gives CDR1 SNHLY, CDR2 FYNNEI. The CDR3 is made up of 11 amino acids. This rearrangement joins TRBV2 to TRBJ2-7; D not resolved. The source was peripheral blood, collected in a trial of Ad26.COV2.S vaccine versus placebo. This TCR derives from a person between 18 and 59 years old who received the Ad26.COV2.S COVID-19 vaccine or a placebo. The CDR3, as DNA: TGTGCCAGCAGCATCAGCTACGAGCAGTACTTC. This codes for CASSISYEQYF.